Listed below are T cell receptor beta chains from one sample, sequenced in a study of Graves' ophthalmopathy and Graves' hyperthyroidism. Using its own MiXCR run on the multiplex PCR reads, TCRdb lists one record per CDR3 protein. Of about 160,000 distinct CDR3 sequences listed, 30% to 45% were seen once; the top ten hold roughly 6%. The source material was peripheral blood. These receptor sequences come from a woman aged 40 to 55 with Graves' ophthalmopathy. Both conserved end residues are part of each CDR3. A D gene is named only where the DNA matches it firmly. Part of the rows lack a size; the others show once, few, many or a class for expanded clones.

V,D,size,length,J,DNA,CDR3
TRBV4-3,TRBD1,many,17,TRBJ1-2,TGCGCCAGCAGCCAAGATCCCCAGGGGGACGTTTATGGTGGCTACACCTTC,CASSQDPQGDVYGGYTF
TRBV7-9,TRBD2,many,16,TRBJ2-7,TGTGCCAGCAGCCGGACAGGGTCTCTAGCGGGAGACGAGCAGTACTTC,CASSRTGSLAGDEQYF
TRBV5-1,-,many,13,TRBJ1-1,TGCGCCAGCAGCTTCTTAGGGGAGACTGAAGCTTTCTTT,CASSFLGETEAFF
TRBV10-3,-,many,13,TRBJ1-2,TGTGCCATCAGTGTGGACAGTGGCTATGGCTACACCTTC,CAISVDSGYGYTF
TRBV30,-,-,13,TRBJ1-1,TGTGCCTGGACACCGGGGATGGACACTGAAGCTTTCTTT,CAWTPGMDTEAFF
TRBV6-1,-,-,15,TRBJ2-5,TGTGCCAGCAGTGCGCCGGGACACGGTCAAGAGACCCAGTACTTC,CASSAPGHGQETQYF
TRBV2,TRBD1,many,12,TRBJ1-6,TGTGCCAGCAGTGGACAGGGGGCTCCCCTCCACTTT,CASSGQGAPLHF
TRBV29-1,TRBD1,-,13,TRBJ1-5,TGCAGCGTCACCGACAGGGATGGTCAGCCCCAGCATTTT,CSVTDRDGQPQHF
TRBV30,-,many,15,TRBJ2-6,TGTGCCTGGGGAAAAAGGGTGTCTGGGGCCAACGTCCTGACTTTC,CAWGKRVSGANVLTF
TRBV27,TRBD1,many,11,TRBJ2-5,TGTGCCAGCGTCAGGGGGGAGACCCAGTACTTC,CASVRGETQYF
TRBV12-3/TRBV12-4,-,-,13,TRBJ1-2,TGTGCCAGCAGTCAGGGGATTGGTCAGGTTTACACCTTC,CASSQGIGQVYTF
TRBV28,TRBD1,many,13,TRBJ2-5,TGTGCCAGCAGTCTGGGACAGGGGGAGACCCAGTACTTC,CASSLGQGETQYF
TRBV6-2/TRBV6-3,-,-,13,TRBJ2-1,TGTGCCAGCAGTTACTCCCAGAAGACTGAGCAGTTCTTC,CASSYSQKTEQFF
TRBV6-1,-,few,14,TRBJ2-7,TGTGCCAGCAGCGGTCTTCTCGGGAACTACGAGCAGTACTTC,CASSGLLGNYEQYF
TRBV6-1,-,-,14,TRBJ1-1,TGTGCCAGCAGGAAGGGATTTGTGGACACTGAAGCTTTCTTT,CASRKGFVDTEAFF
TRBV7-8,-,many,12,TRBJ1-5,TGTGCCAGCAGCAGGGCGGGTCAGCCCCAGCATTTT,CASSRAGQPQHF
TRBV6-5,-,many,13,TRBJ2-7,TGTGCCAGCAGTTACTCTAAAGACTACGAGCAGTACTTC,CASSYSKDYEQYF
TRBV19,TRBD1,many,16,TRBJ1-5,TGTGCCAGTAGTATTGGAGGGGGCGGCGGCAATCAGCCCCAGCATTTT,CASSIGGGGGNQPQHF